This T cell receptor beta chain is from a study of cytomegalovirus exposure and HLA in healthy donors (dated by TCRdb to between 2016 and 2019). Background for the entire study: An earlier analysis of approximately 590 of the donors reported 250 to 350 Gb of sequence data and around 110 million unique TCR beta sequences from some 180 million T cells. An early release covering roughly 640 HLA-typed donors comprised about 300 gigabases of sequencing data and 85 million or so unique TCR sequences. Of the approximately 400 genotyped donors, less than 85% were placed in the genetic ancestry cluster associated with self-reported Caucasian donors. The study aimed to test whether signatures of past pathogen exposure could be identified by cataloging public T cell receptors. The T cell repertoires of several hundred subjects were profiled by immunosequencing and related to cytomegalovirus serostatus. Along with the approximately 650-subject first cohort, a separate validation cohort of over a hundred different subjects was used. High-throughput TCR immunosequencing, statistical association of individual TCRs with disease status, and machine learning were combined to predict cytomegalovirus infection status. In a later analysis, previously published TCR beta repertoires from 600 to 850 donors were re-analyzed and high-resolution HLA genotyping was added so that TCR occurrence patterns could be studied. Rather than using new phenotypic data, the later analysis identified candidate immune exposures from TCR beta sequences and from how often those sequences occurred across donors. An earlier analysis of around 580 of the donors used high-throughput TCR beta sequencing to judge whether each TCR beta V gene segment behaved as functional or pseudogenic. Donor age, sex, ethnicity and CMV serostatus were compiled together with the repertoire data. A later genetic analysis took genome-wide SNP genotypes for about three fifths of the 666 donors and used that subset as a discovery cohort. Every repertoire in the discovery cohort had been generated on one and the same sequencing platform. Both class I and class II loci were covered by HLA typing, at four-digit resolution. The number of typed donors differed by locus: roughly 620-630 for A, B, C, DRB1 and DQB1; 522 for DQA1; some 610 for DPA1; and around 490 for DPB1. Several DR-DQ haplotypes were treated as single units for association and clustering because of strong linkage in the cohort. Across around 400 genotyped donors of the cohort, an average of about 250,000 unique TCR beta nucleotide sequences per donor were sequenced, and approximately 17% of those sequences were non-productive.

In total, approximately 610 healthy bone marrow donors made up the cohort. All cohort members were sampled while nominally healthy, although unrecorded immune exposures were likely present. The donor tested CMV seronegative, placing the donor among the 300 to 400 seronegative members of the cohort. Each donor provided a peripheral blood sample, and peripheral blood mononuclear cells were used for TCR beta sequencing. The Qiagen DNeasy Blood Extraction Kit was used to extract genomic DNA from the blood cell samples. Worth noting for this clone: Its binding antigen is unknown. The input lacks base qualities; no much larger clone sits a single base away.

Libraries were constructed by the immunoSEQ multiplex PCR assay. A mixture of 60 forward primers for TCR Vbeta segments and 13 reverse primers for TCR Jbeta segments was used in the multiplex PCR. The CDR3 region of rearranged TCR beta genes was amplified from genomic DNA with a multiplex PCR assay. On the Illumina HiSeq System, the amplified TCR beta libraries were sequenced as 87-base-pair reads. Turning to the authors' computational methods: In a later analysis, roughly 80 million unique TCR beta chains were counted across the 666 repertoires, and roughly 10 million of these chains were shared by at least two donors. Raw reads were error-corrected and collapsed into unique sequences with a nearest-neighbor algorithm that merged closely related sequences to remove PCR and sequencing errors. Alignment of CDR3 sequences to IMGT reference sequences was used to assign V, D and J gene segments. For a sequence to be retained, at least a six-nucleotide match to both a V gene segment and a J gene segment was required. A rearrangement was called productive if the CDR3 had no stop codons and remained in frame with V and J, and every other rearrangement was called non-productive. CDR3 was defined according to IMGT convention as the region running from the second conserved V-encoded cysteine to the conserved J-encoded phenylalanine. Sequences without an unambiguous match to a single V gene segment were excluded from the earlier analysis of about 630 of the donors. An earlier analysis of over 450 of the donors classified V segments as functional when productive rearrangements were above 56.7% and as segregating when the standard deviation between donors was above 5%. A statistical classification framework was developed to diagnose cytomegalovirus status using the catalog of TCR beta chain sequences. In a later analysis, V and J genes were assigned by comparing TCR nucleotide sequences against IMGT/GENE-DB human TR gene sequences. Using the TCRdist pipeline, a later analysis assigned CDR3 sequences along with most-parsimonious VDJ recombination scenarios. In a later analysis, each TCR beta chain was defined by its CDR3 amino acid sequence together with its V-gene family, and reads lacking a unique V-gene family were excluded. To address suspected cross-contamination and a sequencing artifact, a later analysis removed roughly 580 highly shared, low-generation-probability nucleotide sequences. A later analysis calculated a clonal expansion index for each public chain from normalized within-repertoire ranks of inferred template counts. In a later analysis, generation probabilities were computed with a VDJ recombination model fitted to out-of-frame rearrangements, and the resulting probabilities were checked against IGoR. In a later analysis, hypergeometric tests were used to score TCR-TCR, TCR-HLA and TCR-CMV co-occurrence, with a repertoire-size bias correction applied to TCR pairs. False discovery rates were estimated in a later analysis by permuting HLA or CMV assignments 20 times. In a later analysis, co-occurring TCRs were grouped using DBSCAN, with TCRdist sequence similarity added in when clustering inside HLA-allele-positive subsets. Repertoires with fewer than 30,000 or more than 120,000 public chains were left out of co-occurrence clustering, as were a few repertoires with anomalous nucleotide sharing. TCRdb limited this immuneACCESS table to in-frame rearrangements with V and J called. A share of clones is missing; checked studies link under half to unresolved V genes, and the rest is unexplained. The DNA gave D and trimming, while V, J and clone size come from that table. A total of under 200,000 clones appear in this sample, about four fifths of them only once. More than 0.35% of the sample lies in the top ten.

The full study reports these points: Because the 87-base-pair reads could not distinguish some IMGT-functional V segments, including TRBV6-2 and TRBV6-3, those segments were excluded. In both the original and validation cohorts, the classifier was reported to diagnose cytomegalovirus status with high specificity and sensitivity. Most CMV-associated TCR beta chains appeared to be HLA-restricted in a later analysis, and the HLA associations seemed to be driven largely by CMV exposure. Because some donors lacked HLA typing at each locus, the association tests relied only on the typed subset. An association between a missense DCLRE1C variant and V-gene and J-gene trimming of TCR beta chains was found in a later genetic analysis and replicated in an independent cohort. In an earlier analysis of roughly 560 of the donors, most TCR beta V segments were observed in productive rearrangements about 90% or about 30% of the time, broadly matching IMGT annotations. Assigning TCR associations to individual alleles was difficult when HLA alleles, especially DR and DQ, strongly co-occurred. A further reported finding was that TCR beta sequences accurately predicted the HLA-A and HLA-B alleles for most subjects in the first cohort. While some public TCRs were present in many individuals, most TCR sequences turned up only very rarely across donors. Correlated functional status among segregating V segments might be attributable to linkage disequilibrium, but an unknown experimental factor could not be ruled out. In a later analysis, the rate of TCR association differed among HLA loci, with DRB1 alleles having the most associated TCRs and HLA-C alleles having the fewest. At a false discovery rate of 0.05, a later analysis linked about 16,000 TCR beta sequences to specific HLA alleles. In a later analysis, HLA-associated TCR beta chains showed more clonal expansion and lower generation probabilities than non-associated chains that were equally common. In a later analysis, several top co-occurrence clusters were reported to appear linked to parvovirus B19, influenza, CMV and Epstein-Barr virus. A group of highly shared sequence variants was considered likely to be a technical artifact of the sequencing pipeline. Sequencing depth was assumed to be roughly uniform across donors in the presence/absence analyses, though that assumption may not hold. In a later genetic analysis, fewer N-insertions in productive TCRs were reported among donors in an Asian-associated ancestry cluster than the approximately 710-donor mean. For the cohort, immune exposure information was limited to CMV serostatus. According to the authors, the approach could potentially be generalized to other disease states and immunological phenotypes. A total of 164 TCR beta chains were listed by the study as associated with cytomegalovirus. Three of the identified cytomegalovirus-associated TCR beta chains were confirmed in vitro to be specific for cytomegalovirus antigens. This cohort had only TCR beta chains sequenced, and the lack of alpha or paired-chain data limited which features could be detected. The earlier analysis of approximately 540 of the donors excluded around 17 rarely observed V segments, including chromosome 9 orphons, because counts were too low.

V loses 2 bases, J loses 6 bases, and the germline ends lie 8 bases apart. The germline V gene yields MNHNS for CDR1 and SASEGT for CDR2. Counted from cysteine to phenylalanine, this CDR3 has 14 amino acids. This entry keeps only the CDR3 DNA: 42 bases, framed from base 1. The chain is encoded by TRBV6-1 joined to TRBJ1-6; the D gene identity is not certain. The TCR originated in a boy younger than 10 in good health and CMV-seronegative. The sequenced sample was PBMCs. The bases read TGTGCCAGCAGTGAAAGAGGGTCTAATTCACCCCTCCACTTT. Translated, this gives CASSERGSNSPLHF.